This TCR beta chain was identified during a study of chemoradiotherapy in HPV16-positive cancers. Samples were taken several times over chemoradiotherapy. Germline CDR1 reads SGDLS; CDR2 reads YYNGEE. Trimming took off 4 bases at V and 5 bases at J, with 18 bases between the two ends. The CDR3 loop spans 15 amino acids. Only in-frame clones appear in the TCRdb table, and some are missing; sequencing was by immunoSEQ multiplex PCR. The top ten hold about 35% of the sample, which has 9,500 to 12,000 clones, under 80% seen once. Broader study findings: Candidate HPV-specific clones and E7-related TCR motifs grew in tumor during treatment.

The count of this clone is one. Its antigen is unidentified. The specimen was obtained from a patient who underwent chemoradiotherapy. This chain joins TRBV9 and TRBJ2-5; D is tentatively TRBD1 or TRBD2 (5 bases each). The receptor was isolated from a human donor with HPV-associated anogenital cancer. The CDR3, as DNA: TGTGCCAGCAGCCAAAGGGGTGACGCGGGCGAGACCCAGTACTTC. Translated: CASSQRGDAGETQYF.